This entry concerns a single TCR beta chain. Its antigen is still unknown. Method: immunoSEQ multiplex PCR; TCRdb's copy keeps in-frame clones and lacks some. The sample has around 140,000 clones, 85% to 90% seen once. The sample comes from a study of T cell responses to AZD1222 COVID-19 vaccine. Across the whole study: Both about-4-week and about-12-week second-dose recipients were combined. General study findings and limits: The study sampled repertoires only after the peak T cell response. Unmutated regions of variants are reportedly targeted by nearly half of spike-specific TCRs. Spike-wide coverage was observed for vaccine-associated CD4 TCRs, with dominant responses at 160-218 and 743-854.

Germline CDR1 and CDR2: MNHEY and SVGAGI. The CDR3 is 12 residues long. J gave up 4 bases and V 11 bases, and 7 bases lay outside the gene matches. The chain has TRBV6-5 and TRBJ1-1; 7 bases are a match to TRBD1. The material sequenced was peripheral blood, taken on day 0 of AZD1222 vaccination. The source is an adult in good health. In DNA, the CDR3 is TGTGCCTTATCCAGGGGGGGCACTGAAGCTTTCTTT. Translation gives CALSRGGTEAFF.